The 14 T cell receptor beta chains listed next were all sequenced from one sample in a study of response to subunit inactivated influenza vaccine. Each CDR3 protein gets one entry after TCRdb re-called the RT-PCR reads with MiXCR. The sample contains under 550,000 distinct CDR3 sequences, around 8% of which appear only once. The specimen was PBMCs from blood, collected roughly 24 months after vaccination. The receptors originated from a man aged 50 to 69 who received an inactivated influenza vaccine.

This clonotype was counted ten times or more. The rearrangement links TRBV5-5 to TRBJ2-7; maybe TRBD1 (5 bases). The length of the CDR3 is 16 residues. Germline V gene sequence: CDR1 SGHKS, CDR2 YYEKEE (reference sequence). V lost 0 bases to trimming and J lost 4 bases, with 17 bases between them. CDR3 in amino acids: CASSLGVTRELYEQYF. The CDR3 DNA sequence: TGTGCCAGCAGCTTGGGCGTAACCAGGGAATTGTACGAGCAGTACTTC. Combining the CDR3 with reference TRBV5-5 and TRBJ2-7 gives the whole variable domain DAGVTQSPTHLIKTRGQQVTLRCSPISGHKSVSWYQQVLGQGPQFIFQYYEKEERGRGNFPDRFSARQFPNYSSELNVNALLLGDSALYLCASSLGVTRELYEQYFGPGTRLTVT.

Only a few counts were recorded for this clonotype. The CDR3 region has the DNA TGTGCCACCAGCGAAGGCGGACTAGACAACATTCAGTACTTC. Its protein is CATSEGGLDNIQYF. The chain has TRBV15 and TRBJ2-4; TRBD2 matches 7 bases. The CDR3 has 14 amino acids. The ends lost 5 bases at V and 7 bases at J; junction bases unmatched: 8. Germline CDR1 is LNHNV and CDR2 is YYDKDF (reference sequence).

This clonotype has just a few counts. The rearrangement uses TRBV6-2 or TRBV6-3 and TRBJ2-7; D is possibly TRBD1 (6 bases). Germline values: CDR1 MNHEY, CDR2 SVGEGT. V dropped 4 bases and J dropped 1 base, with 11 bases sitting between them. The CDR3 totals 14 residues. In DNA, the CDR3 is TGTGCCAGCAGTTTGGACAGTGTGTCCTACGAGCAGTACTTC. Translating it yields CASSLDSVSYEQYF.

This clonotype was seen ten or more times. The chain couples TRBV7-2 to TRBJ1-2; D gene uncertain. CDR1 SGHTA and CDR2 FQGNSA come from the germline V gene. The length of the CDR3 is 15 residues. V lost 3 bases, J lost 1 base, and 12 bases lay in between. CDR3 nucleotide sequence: TGTGCCAGCAGCTTGGGCCCTCAGAGTAACTATGGCTACACCTTC. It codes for CASSLGPQSNYGYTF.

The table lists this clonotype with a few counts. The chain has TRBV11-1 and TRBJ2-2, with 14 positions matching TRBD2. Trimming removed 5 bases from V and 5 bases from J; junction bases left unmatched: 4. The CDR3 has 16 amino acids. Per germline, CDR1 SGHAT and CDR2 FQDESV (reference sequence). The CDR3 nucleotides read TGTGCCAGCAGCCGGACTAGCGGGAGGAGTACCGGGGAGCTGTTTTTT. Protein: CASSRTSGRSTGELFF.

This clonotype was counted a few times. The CDR3 DNA is TGCACGGGGACCTTCACAGATACGCAGTATTTT. The encoded protein is CTGTFTDTQYF. The chain uses TRBV20-1 and TRBJ2-3; tentatively, D is TRBD1 or TRBD2 (5 bases each). CDR1 and CDR2 from the germline V gene are DFQATT and SNEGSKA (reference sequence). This CDR3 contains 11 residues.

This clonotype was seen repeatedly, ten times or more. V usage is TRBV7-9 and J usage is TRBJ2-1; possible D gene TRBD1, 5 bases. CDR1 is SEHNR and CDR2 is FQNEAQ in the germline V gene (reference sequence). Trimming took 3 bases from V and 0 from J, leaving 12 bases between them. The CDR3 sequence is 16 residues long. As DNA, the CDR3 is TGTGCCAGCAGCTTTTTGGACACGAGCTCCTACAATGAGCAGTTCTTC. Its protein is CASSFLDTSSYNEQFF.

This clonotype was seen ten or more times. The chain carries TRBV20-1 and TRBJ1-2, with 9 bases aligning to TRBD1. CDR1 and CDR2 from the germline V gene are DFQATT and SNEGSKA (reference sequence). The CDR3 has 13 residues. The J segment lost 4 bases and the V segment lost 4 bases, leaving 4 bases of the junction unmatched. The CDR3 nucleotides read TGCAGTGCTATGGACAGGGGCGGCTATGGCTACACCTTC. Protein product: CSAMDRGGYGYTF.

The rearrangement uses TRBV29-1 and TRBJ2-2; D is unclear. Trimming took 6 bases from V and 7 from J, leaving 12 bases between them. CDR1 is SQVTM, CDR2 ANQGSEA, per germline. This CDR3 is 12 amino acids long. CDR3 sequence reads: CSVRLPGGELFF. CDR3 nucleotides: TGCAGCGTCCGCCTGCCAGGCGGGGAGCTGTTTTTT.

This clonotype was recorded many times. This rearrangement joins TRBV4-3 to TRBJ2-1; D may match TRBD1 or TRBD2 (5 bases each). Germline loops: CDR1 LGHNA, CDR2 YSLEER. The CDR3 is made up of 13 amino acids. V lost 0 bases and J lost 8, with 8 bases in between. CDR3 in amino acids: CASSQDWGHEQFF. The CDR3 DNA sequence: TGCGCCAGCAGCCAAGATTGGGGACATGAGCAGTTCTTC.

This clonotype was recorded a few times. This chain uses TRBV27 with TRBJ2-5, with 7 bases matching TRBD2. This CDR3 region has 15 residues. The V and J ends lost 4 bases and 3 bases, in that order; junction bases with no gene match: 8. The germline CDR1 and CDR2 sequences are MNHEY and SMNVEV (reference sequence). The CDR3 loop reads CASSSHWRGKETQYF. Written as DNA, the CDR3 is TGTGCCAGCAGTTCCCACTGGCGGGGGAAAGAGACCCAGTACTTC.

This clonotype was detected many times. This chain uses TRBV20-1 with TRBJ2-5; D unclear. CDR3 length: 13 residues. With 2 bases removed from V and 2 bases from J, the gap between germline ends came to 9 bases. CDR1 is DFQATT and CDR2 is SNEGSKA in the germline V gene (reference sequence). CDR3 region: CSARRFIQETQYF. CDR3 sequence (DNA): TGCAGTGCTAGACGGTTTATTCAAGAGACCCAGTACTTC.

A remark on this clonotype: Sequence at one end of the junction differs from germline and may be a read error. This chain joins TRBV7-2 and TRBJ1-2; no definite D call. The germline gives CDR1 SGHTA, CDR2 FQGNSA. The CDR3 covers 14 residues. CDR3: CASSSTGKYYGHTF. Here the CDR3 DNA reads TGTGCCAGCAGCTCCACCGGGAAATACTATGGCCACACCTTC. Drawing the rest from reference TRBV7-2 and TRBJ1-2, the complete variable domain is GAGVSQSPSNKVTEKGKDVELRCDPISGHTALYWYRQSLGQGLEFLIYFQGNSAPDKSGLPSDRFSAERTGGSVSTLTIQRTQQEDSAVYLCASSSTGKYYGHTFGSGTRLTVV.

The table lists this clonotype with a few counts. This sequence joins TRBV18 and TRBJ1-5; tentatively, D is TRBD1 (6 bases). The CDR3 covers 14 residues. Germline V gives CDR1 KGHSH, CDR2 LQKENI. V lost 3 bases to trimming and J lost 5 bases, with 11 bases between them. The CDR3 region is CASSPDRPDQPQHF. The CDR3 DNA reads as TGTGCCAGCTCACCCGACAGGCCCGATCAGCCCCAGCATTTT.